One and the same sample provided the 12 T cell receptor beta chains below, sequenced in a study of shared clonotypes between healthy human individuals. Terminally differentiated effector memory CD45RA+ cells were excluded by CCR7 positive selection of CD45RO-negative cells. Produced via immunoSEQ multiplex PCR; TCRdb's table is partial and in-frame only. This table has 2 million to 2.5 million clones, about 93% appearing once. Source material: naive CD8+ T cells from PBMCs. All receptors derive from a man between 18 and 35 years old in good health. Some clones in this sample may be carry-over from other donors' samples.

This clone was seen once. The V and J genes are TRBV19 and TRBJ2-2; unclear D gene. V was shortened by 6 bases and J by 3 bases, with 8 bases between the two germline ends. This CDR3 is built from 13 residues. CDR1 LNHDA and CDR2 SQIVND come from the germline V gene (reference sequence). The CDR3: CASSGADTGELFF. CDR3 DNA: TGTGCCAGTAGCGGAGCCGACACCGGGGAGCTGTTTTTT.

The V gene is TRBV9, the J gene TRBJ2-3; D could derive from TRBD1 or TRBD2 (5 bases each). V dropped 2 bases and J dropped 2 bases, with 15 bases sitting between them. CDR3 size: 16 residues. The germline gives CDR1 SGDLS, CDR2 YYNGEE. In nucleotides, the CDR3 is TGTGCCAGCAGCGTCGGACTTCGGGACCTCACAGATACGCAGTATTTT. This translates into CASSVGLRDLTDTQYF.

This chain uses TRBV27 with TRBJ1-1; D ambiguous. The V gene lost 0 bases and the J gene lost 1 base, with 9 bases spanning the gap. The CDR3 is 15 residues long. Germline CDR1 MNHEY, CDR2 SMNVEV (reference sequence). The CDR3 region is CASSLSQRGNTEAFF. The DNA of the CDR3 is TGTGCCAGCAGTTTATCTCAGCGGGGGAACACTGAAGCTTTCTTT.

The gene calls are TRBV6-6 and TRBJ2-1; D is undetermined. Trimming shortened V by 0 bases and J by 4 bases, and 10 bases separated the two germline ends. The CDR3 consists of 15 residues. Germline CDR1 MNHNY, CDR2 SVGAGI (reference sequence). The CDR3 here is CASSYSTGLYNEQFF. The CDR3 DNA sequence: TGTGCCAGCAGTTACTCGACCGGGTTGTACAATGAGCAGTTCTTC.

Details on this clone: The sample holds other DNA sequences that translate to the same CDR3. J is TRBJ2-1 and V is TRBV27; D may be TRBD2 (5 bases). CDR3 length: 14 amino acids. Looked up from germline, CDR1 is MNHEY and CDR2 is SMNVEV (reference sequence). Trimming shortened V by 8 bases and J by 0 bases, and 11 bases separated the two germline ends. For the CDR3, the DNA is TGTGCCAGCGGGTTGGGGAGCTCCTACAATGAGCAGTTCTTC. Protein sequence: CASGLGSSYNEQFF.

The V call is TRBV7-8, the J call TRBJ2-7; 7 nucleotides align to TRBD2. This CDR3 comprises 14 residues. CDR1 and CDR2 (germline): SGHVS, FQNEAQ. The V segment lost 3 bases and the J segment 5 bases; nucleotides outside the gene matches: 7. The CDR3 region is CASSFSGRTDEQYF. In DNA form, the CDR3 reads TGTGCCAGCAGCTTTAGCGGGCGGACGGACGAGCAGTACTTC. The full variable domain, its missing parts supplied by reference TRBV7-8 and TRBJ2-7, is GAGVSQSPRYKVAKRGQDVALRCDPISGHVSLFWYQQALGQGPEFLTYFQNEAQLDKSGLPSDRFFAERPEGSVSTLKIQRTQQEDSAVYLCASSFSGRTDEQYFGPGTRLTVT.

The chain carries TRBV4-3 and TRBJ2-5; D not certain. Germline CDR1 and CDR2: LGHNA and YSLEER. The length of the CDR3 is 16 residues. V was shortened by 4 bases and J by 1 base, with 16 bases between the two germline ends. CDR3 sequence: CASSPNFVPSQETQYF. In DNA form, the CDR3 reads TGCGCCAGCAGCCCTAACTTCGTACCGTCCCAAGAGACCCAGTACTTC.

This clone was seen a handful of times. This sample includes further DNA sequences coding for the same CDR3. The chain uses TRBV27 and TRBJ2-2; no clear D. Germline values: CDR1 MNHEY, CDR2 SMNVEV (reference sequence). The ends were cut back, 3 bases at V and 6 bases at J, with 5 bases in the middle. The CDR3 runs to 12 residues. The CDR3 protein is CASSFTAGELFF. The CDR3 DNA reads as TGTGCCAGCAGTTTCACGGCCGGGGAGCTGTTTTTT.

This clone was observed a few times. The chain links TRBV5-4 to TRBJ2-2, with D unresolved. The V end lost 9 bases, the J end lost 5 bases, and 11 bases lay between the germline ends. Germline values: CDR1 SGHNT, CDR2 YYREEE (reference sequence). The CDR3 consists of 12 residues. CDR3 region: CAILGFTGELFF. CDR3 DNA: TGTGCCATCCTAGGGTTTACCGGGGAGCTGTTTTTT.

In the case of this clone: Other DNA sequences of this sample code for an identical CDR3. The chain joins TRBV27 to TRBJ2-7, with a tentative D call TRBD1 (5 bases). The germline V and J ends were trimmed by 0 bases and 2 bases, with 8 bases remaining between them. Germline CDR1 MNHEY, CDR2 SMNVEV (reference sequence). CDR3 length equals 14 residues. The CDR3 DNA follows: TGTGCCAGCAGTTTATCCGGCAGGGCCTACGAGCAGTACTTC. Translating gives CASSLSGRAYEQYF.

CDR3 DNA: TGTGCCAGCAGCGGCCACTCCGGGACAGTGAACACTGAAGCTTTCTTT. This encodes CASSGHSGTVNTEAFF. J is TRBJ1-1 and V is TRBV7-9; TRBD1 agrees at 7 bases. J gave up 0 bases and V 5 bases, and 9 bases lay outside the gene matches. Germline V gene sequence: CDR1 SEHNR, CDR2 FQNEAQ (reference sequence). CDR3 size: 16 residues.

This chain links TRBV14 with TRBJ2-5; D gene ambiguous. Germline CDR1 reads SGHDN; CDR2 reads FVKESK. V lost 1 base to trimming and J lost 4 bases, with 13 bases between them. The CDR3 loop spans 15 amino acids. The CDR3 DNA reads as TGTGCCAGCAGCCAAGCATATTCACTCGGAGAGACCCAGTACTTC. This gives the protein CASSQAYSLGETQYF. Complete variable domain (other parts from reference TRBV14 and TRBJ2-5): EAGVTQFPSHSVIEKGQTVTLRCDPISGHDNLYWYRRVMGKEIKFLLHFVKESKQDESGMPNNRFLAERTGGTYSTLKVQPAELEDSGVYFCASSQAYSLGETQYFGPGTRLLVL.